Shown below are 19 T cell receptor beta chains from a single sample sequenced in a study of blood T cell repertoires in COVID-19. Sequencing used immunoSEQ multiplex PCR; TCRdb keeps in-frame clones, though not all of them. The data show about 180,000 clones, about nine tenths seen once. The sequencing sample was made of peripheral blood. The receptors were sampled from a woman aged 30 to 39 with acute or convalescent COVID-19.

The CDR3 coding sequence is TGCGCCAGCAGCCGCTCCGGGACAGGATCTCCTGGGTATGGCTACACCTTC. Protein: CASSRSGTGSPGYGYTF. This chain uses TRBV4-1 with TRBJ1-2; 8 bases line up with TRBD1. Germline CDR1 is MGHRA and CDR2 is YSYEKL. V lost 4 bases and J lost 5; bases outside the gene matches: 15. The CDR3 length is 17 residues.

The rearrangement uses TRBV5-5 and TRBJ1-1; D not certain. This CDR3 spans 14 amino acids. Germline lookup yields CDR1 SGHKS and CDR2 YYEKEE (reference sequence). Trimming left V 0 bases short and J 6 bases short, with 12 bases between. The CDR3 spells CASSLGQAAPEAFF. The CDR3 bases are TGTGCCAGCAGCTTGGGGCAGGCTGCGCCTGAAGCTTTCTTT.

J is TRBJ2-1 and V is TRBV4-2; 7 bases line up with TRBD2. Trimming cost V 3 bases and J 8 bases; bases outside gene matches: 7. This CDR3 comprises 14 residues. Germline V lookup: CDR1 LGHNA, CDR2 YNFKEQ. The chain's CDR3 is CASSHGLVDHEQFF. CDR3 DNA sequence: TGTGCCAGCAGCCATGGACTAGTAGATCATGAGCAGTTCTTC.

The V and J genes are TRBV28 and TRBJ1-1; D is undetermined. This CDR3 contains 13 residues. Trimming took 5 bases from V and 8 from J, leaving 15 bases between them. Germline loops: CDR1 MDHEN, CDR2 SYDVKM. CDR3 bases: TGTGCCAGCAGTAACACCGTTACCCCAGAAGCTTTCTTT. Translation: CASSNTVTPEAFF.

Only one count was recorded for this clone. The sample has other DNA sequences that encode this CDR3 too. V gene TRBV5-1 combines with J gene TRBJ2-1, with D uncertain. V lost 0 bases and J 0 bases, leaving 4 bases between the germline ends. The CDR3 is 14 amino acids. Germline V lookup: CDR1 SGHRS, CDR2 YFSETQ. The CDR3 region is CASSLDSSYNEQFF. The CDR3 bases are TGCGCCAGCAGCTTGGACTCCTCCTACAATGAGCAGTTCTTC.

The chain links TRBV4-2 to TRBJ1-2, with D perhaps matching TRBD1 (5 bases). With 4 bases removed from V and 2 bases from J, the gap between germline ends came to 11 bases. The CDR3 is 14 residues long. Germline V gene sequence: CDR1 LGHNA, CDR2 YNFKEQ. CDR3 amino acids: CASSRGHANYGYTF. The CDR3 DNA reads as TGTGCCAGCAGCCGCGGACACGCCAACTATGGCTACACCTTC.

V and J are TRBV2 and TRBJ2-3; D gene ambiguous. V was clipped by 2 bases and J by 4 bases, with 4 bases between them. The CDR3 contains 12 residues. Looked up from germline, CDR1 is SNHLY and CDR2 is FYNNEI. CDR3 residues: CASSETADTQYF. The CDR3 DNA reads TGTGCCAGCAGTGAAACGGCAGATACGCAGTATTTT.

The chain uses TRBV11-2 and TRBJ1-5; TRBD1 matches at 11 bases. The CDR3 extends over 14 amino acids. In germline, CDR1 is SGHAT, CDR2 FQNNGV. The J segment lost 5 bases and the V segment lost 3 bases, leaving 0 bases of the junction unmatched. This chain's CDR3 is CASSLDRGHQPQHF. For the CDR3, the DNA is TGTGCCAGCAGCTTGGACAGGGGGCATCAGCCCCAGCATTTT.

The J gene is TRBJ2-2, the V gene TRBV5-5, with TRBD1 matching 8 bases. The germline gives CDR1 SGHKS, CDR2 YYEKEE (reference sequence). The ends lost 3 bases at V and 4 bases at J; junction bases unmatched: 8. This CDR3 has 16 residues. The CDR3 nucleotides read TGTGCCAGCAGCTCCCCGGACAGGGCCGGCACCGGGGAGCTGTTTTTT. This sequence encodes CASSSPDRAGTGELFF. The whole variable domain, remainder taken from reference TRBV5-5 and TRBJ2-2, is DAGVTQSPTHLIKTRGQQVTLRCSPISGHKSVSWYQQVLGQGPQFIFQYYEKEERGRGNFPDRFSARQFPNYSSELNVNALLLGDSALYLCASSSPDRAGTGELFFGEGSRLTVL.

The CDR3 sequence: CASSSRGGAGNTEAFF. The CDR3 DNA follows: TGTGCCAGCTCATCTCGGGGGGGAGCCGGGAACACTGAAGCTTTCTTT. V and J are TRBV18 and TRBJ1-1; weak D call: TRBD1 (5 bases). The CDR3 totals 16 residues. The germline V gene encodes CDR1 KGHSH and CDR2 LQKENI. The V gene lost 5 bases and the J gene lost 1 base, with 17 bases spanning the gap.

V and J are TRBV11-2 and TRBJ2-7, with 15 bases identical to TRBD2. CDR1 is SGHAT, CDR2 FQNNGV, per germline. The CDR3 totals 16 residues. With 5 bases clipped from V and 4 bases from J, the junction kept 6 bases outside the gene matches. The CDR3 sequence is CASSRRTSGRVYEQYF. The CDR3 bases are TGTGCCAGCAGCCGACGGACTAGCGGGAGGGTATACGAGCAGTACTTC. The full variable domain, with the rest looked up from reference TRBV11-2 and TRBJ2-7, is EAGVAQSPRYKIIEKRQSVAFWCNPISGHATLYWYQQILGQGPKLLIQFQNNGVVDDSQLPKDRFSAERLKGVDSTLKIQPAKLEDSAVYLCASSRRTSGRVYEQYFGPGTRLTVT.

The CDR3 spells CASSQGVGMGTGELFF. The CDR3, as DNA: TGTGCCAGCAGTCAGGGCGTGGGGATGGGTACCGGGGAGCTGTTTTTT. The chain employs TRBV2 and TRBJ2-2, with D perhaps TRBD1 (5 bases). Germline CDR1 SNHLY, CDR2 FYNNEI. Trimming stripped 5 bases from V and 5 bases from J, with 18 bases between. The CDR3 totals 16 residues.

The CDR3 spells CASRVPPQETQYF. CDR3 sequence (DNA): TGTGCCAGCCGTGTCCCCCCCCAAGAGACCCAGTACTTC. The gene calls are TRBV11-2 and TRBJ2-5; D not certain. CDR1 and CDR2 (germline): SGHAT, FQNNGV. Trimming removed 8 bases at V and 1 base at J, with 11 bases between. CDR3 length equals 13 residues. Variable domain in full (rest from reference TRBV11-2 and TRBJ2-5): EAGVAQSPRYKIIEKRQSVAFWCNPISGHATLYWYQQILGQGPKLLIQFQNNGVVDDSQLPKDRFSAERLKGVDSTLKIQPAKLEDSAVYLCASRVPPQETQYFGPGTRLLVL.

This chain uses TRBV30 with TRBJ2-1; 9 nucleotides line up with TRBD2. J lost 1 base, V lost 5 bases, and 3 bases had no gene match. This CDR3 contains 14 residues. The germline V gene has CDR1 GTSNPN and CDR2 SVGIG (reference sequence). CDR3 protein: CAWGSGSSYNEQFF. CDR3 DNA: TGTGCCTGGGGTAGCGGGAGTTCCTACAATGAGCAGTTCTTC.

The chain recombines TRBV7-9 with TRBJ2-1; TRBD2 matches at 7 bases. Germline V gene lookup returns CDR1 SEHNR and CDR2 FQNEAQ (reference sequence). The CDR3 is 11 residues long. In DNA form, the CDR3 reads TGTGCTGAGCGGGAAATCGATGAGCAGTTCTTC. This codes for CAEREIDEQFF.

The chain links TRBV12-3 or TRBV12-4 to TRBJ1-5; D gene uncertain. The CDR3 runs to 13 residues. Trimming took off 3 bases at V and 5 bases at J, with 8 bases between the two ends. Here the CDR3 reads CASSFGEDQPQHF. DNA for the CDR3: TGTGCCAGCAGTTTTGGTGAGGATCAGCCCCAGCATTTT.

This chain joins TRBV4-1 and TRBJ2-1; tentative D call: TRBD2 (6 bases). The V end lost 1 base, the J end lost 9 bases, and 13 bases lay between the germline ends. This CDR3 is built from 14 residues. CDR1 MGHRA and CDR2 YSYEKL come from the germline V gene. The CDR3 is CASSQVGRSGEQFF. The CDR3 nucleotides are TGCGCCAGCAGCCAAGTGGGGAGGAGCGGTGAGCAGTTCTTC.

J is TRBJ2-3 and V is TRBV4-2; D is unclear. The CDR3 covers 14 residues. Trimming removed 1 base at V and 2 bases at J, with 7 bases between. Germline V lookup: CDR1 LGHNA, CDR2 YNFKEQ. The CDR3 sequence: CASSQGTATDTQYF. The CDR3 DNA sequence: TGTGCCAGCAGCCAAGGTACAGCCACAGATACGCAGTATTTT.

The gene calls are TRBV25-1 and TRBJ2-5, with TRBD1 matching 7 bases. CDR1 and CDR2 (germline): MGHDK, SYGVNS. V lost 7 bases to trimming and J lost 5 bases; unmatched junction nucleotides: 7. This CDR3 region has 13 residues. Here the CDR3 reads CASTKGARETQYF. DNA of the CDR3: TGTGCCAGCACCAAGGGGGCGCGGGAGACCCAGTACTTC.